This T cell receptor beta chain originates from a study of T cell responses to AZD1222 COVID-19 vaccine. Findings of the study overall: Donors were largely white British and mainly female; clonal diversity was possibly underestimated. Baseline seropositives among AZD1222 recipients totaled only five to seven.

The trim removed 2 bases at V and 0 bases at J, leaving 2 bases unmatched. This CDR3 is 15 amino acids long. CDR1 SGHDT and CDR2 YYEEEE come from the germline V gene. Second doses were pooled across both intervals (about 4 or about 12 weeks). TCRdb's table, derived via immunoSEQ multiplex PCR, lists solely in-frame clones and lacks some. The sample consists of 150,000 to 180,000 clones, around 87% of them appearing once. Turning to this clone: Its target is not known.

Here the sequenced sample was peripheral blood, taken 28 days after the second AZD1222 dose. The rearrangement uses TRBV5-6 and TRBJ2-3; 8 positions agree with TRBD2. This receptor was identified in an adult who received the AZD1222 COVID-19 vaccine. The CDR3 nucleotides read TGTGCCAGCAGCTTTATAGCGGGGAGCACAGATACGCAGTATTTT. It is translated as CASSFIAGSTDTQYF.